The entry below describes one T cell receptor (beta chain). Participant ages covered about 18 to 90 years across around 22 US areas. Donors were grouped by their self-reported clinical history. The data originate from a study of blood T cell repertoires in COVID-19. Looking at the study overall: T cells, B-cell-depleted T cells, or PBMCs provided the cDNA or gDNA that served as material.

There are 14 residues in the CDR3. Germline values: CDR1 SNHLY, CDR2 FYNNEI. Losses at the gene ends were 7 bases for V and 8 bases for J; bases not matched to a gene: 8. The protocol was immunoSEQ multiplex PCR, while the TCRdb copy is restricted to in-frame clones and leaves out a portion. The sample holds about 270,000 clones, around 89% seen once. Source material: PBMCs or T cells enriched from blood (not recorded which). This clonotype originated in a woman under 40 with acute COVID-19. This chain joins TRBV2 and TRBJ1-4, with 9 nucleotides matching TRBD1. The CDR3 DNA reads TGTGCCAGCAACCCCACAGGGGGCCAAGAAAAACTGTTTTTT. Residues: CASNPTGGQEKLFF.